This T cell receptor (beta chain) derives from a study of human T cells and chemical hapten exposure. Across the study: All patients underwent weekly scalp dosing with diphenylcyclopropenone for the full approximately 25-week study. Points from the study as a whole: The number of TCRs over 1 in 1000 frequency stayed unchanged after DPC. Because they had alopecia, donors may respond immunologically unlike healthy people.

The study used a library that attached unique molecular identifiers to individual cDNA molecules. TCRdb fed the RACE reads into MiXCR, producing one record per CDR3 protein. Of tens of thousands of distinct CDR3 sequences detected, roughly 13% appear once; the ten largest clones hold approximately 6%. The sample's time point: patch test 3, about 24 weeks after DPC sensitization. Treatment noted: therapeutic diphenylcyclopropenone sensitization with weekly scalp DPC. The CDR3 sequence is 13 residues long. Germline CDR1 reads SGHAT; CDR2 reads FQNNGV. V was cut by 7 bases and J by 4 bases, with 13 bases left in between. This clonotype was detected a few times. Its target is not known.

This sequence joins TRBV11-2 and TRBJ2-5, with D unresolved. Source: whole blood, taken in connection with sensitization to the hapten diphenylcyclopropenone (DPC). The sequence was collected from a woman in her forties or fifties with alopecia areata. Some clones in this sample may be carry-over from other donors' samples. The CDR3 sequence is CASTPRARETQYF. CDR3 sequence (DNA): TGTGCCAGCACCCCCCGTGCGCGAGAGACCCAGTACTTC.